This entry lists 15 T cell receptor beta chains sequenced from one sample in a study of cytomegalovirus exposure and HLA in healthy donors. The PCR contained 60 Vbeta and 13 Jbeta primers. The protocol was immunoSEQ multiplex PCR, while the TCRdb copy is restricted to in-frame clones and leaves out a portion. The table shows 90,000 to 110,000 clones, with about 80% occurring only once. The sequenced material came from PBMCs. The receptor source for this set is a man aged 25-45 years in good health and CMV-seronegative.

In this sample, this clone turned up a few times. The chain employs TRBV27 and TRBJ1-4; D uncertain. This CDR3 has 13 residues. V shed 10 bases and J shed 0 bases, with 9 bases lying between them. CDR1 and CDR2 (germline): MNHEY, SMNVEV (reference sequence). CDR3 amino acids: CATGVATNEKLFF. CDR3 DNA sequence: TGTGCCACCGGGGTTGCAACTAATGAAAAACTGTTTTTT.

This clone occurred many times. CDR3 residues: CASSLALGKGAEAFF. For the CDR3, the DNA is TGTGCCAGCAGCTTAGCATTGGGGAAGGGAGCTGAAGCTTTCTTT. This chain connects TRBV7-9 to TRBJ1-1; D remains ambiguous. Looked up from germline, CDR1 is SEHNR and CDR2 is FQNEAQ (reference sequence). V shed 0 bases and J shed 6 bases, with 14 bases lying between them. CDR3 size: 15 residues.

Notes on this clone: Sequence at one end of the junction differs from germline and may be a read error. The genes are TRBV7-9 and TRBJ2-2; the D is unclear. The CDR3 spans 13 residues. The V gene's germline CDR1 is SEHNR and CDR2 FQNEAQ (reference sequence). The CDR3 protein is CASRLETAGELFF. The CDR3 DNA is TGTGCCAGCAGATTAGAAACTGCCGGGGAGCTGTTTTTT. Together with reference TRBV7-9 and TRBJ2-2, the CDR3 gives the full variable domain: DTGVSQNPRHKITKRGQNVTFRCDPISEHNRLYWYRQTLGQGPEFLTYFQNEAQLEKSRLLSDRFSAERPKGSFSTLEIQRTEQGDSAMYLCASRLETAGELFFGEGSRLTVL.

The chain couples TRBV5-8 to TRBJ2-7, with TRBD2 identical over 13 bases. There are 17 residues in the CDR3. CDR1 and CDR2 (germline): SGHTS, YDEGEE. The V segment lost 2 bases and the J segment 1 base; nucleotides outside the gene matches: 6. The CDR3 region is CASSFLAGLAGSYEQYF. Here the CDR3 DNA reads TGTGCCAGCAGCTTTCTGGCGGGACTAGCGGGATCCTACGAGCAGTACTTC.

Only a few counts were recorded for this clone. The chain couples TRBV10-3 to TRBJ1-5, with a possible D match to TRBD1 (6 bases). Trimming shortened V by 6 bases and J by 4 bases, and 10 bases separated the two germline ends. The CDR3 is 13 amino acids. Germline V gives CDR1 ENHRY, CDR2 SYGVKD. CDR3 amino acids: CAIRQGMNQPQHF. The CDR3 region has the DNA TGTGCCATCAGACAGGGTATGAATCAGCCCCAGCATTTT.

The table lists this clone with a few counts. The rearrangement links TRBV18 to TRBJ1-4; 8 bases line up with TRBD1. CDR1 and CDR2 (germline): KGHSH, LQKENI. CDR3 length: 15 residues. V trimming: 3 bases; J trimming: 1 base; junction bases outside the gene matches: 1. This CDR3 is CASSPGQGTNEKLFF. The CDR3 DNA sequence: TGTGCCAGCTCACCCGGACAGGGAACTAATGAAAAACTGTTTTTT. Together with reference TRBV18 and TRBJ1-4, the CDR3 gives the full variable domain: NAGVMQNPRHLVRRRGQEARLRCSPMKGHSHVYWYRQLPEEGLKFMVYLQKENIIDESGMPKERFSAEFPKEGPSILRIQQVVRGDSAAYFCASSPGQGTNEKLFFGSGTQLSVL.

V usage is TRBV11-2 and J usage is TRBJ2-5; 14 nucleotides match TRBD2. The ends lost 5 bases at V and 5 bases at J; junction bases unmatched: 7. The CDR3 extends over 16 amino acids. Germline assignment: CDR1 SGHAT and CDR2 FQNNGV. CDR3 in amino acids: CASSLRTSGGFETQYF. CDR3 nucleotides: TGTGCCAGCAGCCTCAGGACTAGCGGGGGGTTCGAGACCCAGTACTTC.

This chain joins TRBV19 and TRBJ2-5; D is uncertain. The ends were cut back, 5 bases at V and 11 bases at J, with 18 bases in the middle. Per the germline V gene, CDR1 is LNHDA and CDR2 is SQIVND (reference sequence). The CDR3 runs to 13 residues. This CDR3 reads CASSSTAPSGQYF. CDR3 DNA sequence: TGTGCCAGTAGTTCGACGGCTCCCTCCGGGCAGTACTTC.

The chain links TRBV18 to TRBJ2-7, with D perhaps matching TRBD1 (6 bases). Between the trimmed V and J ends, which lost 3 bases and 3 bases, there was a span of 15 bases. The CDR3 consists of 15 residues. Germline CDR1 and CDR2: KGHSH and LQKENI. The chain's CDR3 is CASSPAQGWGYEQYF. CDR3 DNA sequence: TGTGCCAGCTCACCGGCACAGGGCTGGGGCTACGAGCAGTACTTC.

V is TRBV29-1 and J is TRBJ2-3; D is possibly TRBD2 (6 bases). Trimming removed 7 bases from V and 5 bases from J, with 13 bases in between. This CDR3 comprises 12 residues. Germline V gene data show CDR1 as SQVTM and CDR2 as ANQGSEA. DNA of the CDR3: TGCAGCGCCGTTGGGGGGTTAGATACGCAGTATTTT. It specifies CSAVGGLDTQYF.

The gene calls are TRBV13 and TRBJ1-4; perhaps TRBD1 as D (6 bases). The ends were cut back, 0 bases at V and 6 bases at J, with 14 bases in the middle. The CDR3 is made up of 16 amino acids. The germline V gene encodes CDR1 PRHDT and CDR2 FYEKMQ (reference sequence). This chain's CDR3 is CASSLGLRGTDEKLFF. For the CDR3, the DNA is TGTGCCAGCAGCTTAGGCCTCAGGGGCACTGATGAAAAACTGTTTTTT.

The chain combines TRBV14 with TRBJ1-2, with D possibly being TRBD1 (6 bases). CDR1 SGHDN and CDR2 FVKESK come from the germline V gene. CDR3 size: 13 residues. V lost 2 bases and J 4 bases, leaving 8 bases between the germline ends. In nucleotides, the CDR3 is TGTGCCAGCAGCCAACAGGGGACCTATGGCTACACCTTC. Translating gives CASSQQGTYGYTF.

The chain is built from TRBV5-6 and TRBJ2-1, with TRBD2 as a possible D gene (7 bases). Per germline, CDR1 SGHDT and CDR2 YYEEEE. This CDR3 has 11 amino acids. V lost 4 bases, J lost 9 bases, and 8 bases lay in between. This chain's CDR3 is CASSRGGEQFF. Here the CDR3 DNA reads TGTGCCAGCAGCAGGGGGGGTGAGCAGTTCTTC.

The rearrangement joins TRBV2 to TRBJ2-5; 9 bases agree with TRBD2. The last part of the DNA fits TRBJ2-7 better; the J call may be wrong. The CDR3 is made up of 16 amino acids. The germline V gene encodes CDR1 SNHLY and CDR2 FYNNEI. The CDR3 loop reads CASSEALSGSVYEQYF. DNA of the CDR3: TGTGCCAGCAGTGAAGCGCTTAGCGGGAGTGTCTACGAGCAGTACTTC.

This clone has more than one count but fewer than ten. This rearrangement joins TRBV7-9 to TRBJ2-1; D perhaps matches TRBD2 (5 bases). CDR3 length: 15 residues. CDR1 is SEHNR and CDR2 is FQNEAQ in the germline V gene (reference sequence). V lost 3 bases and J lost 5, with 14 bases in between. DNA of the CDR3: TGTGCCAGCAGCTTGTCGTCGGGAACCAACAATGAGCAGTTCTTC. Translation gives CASSLSSGTNNEQFF.